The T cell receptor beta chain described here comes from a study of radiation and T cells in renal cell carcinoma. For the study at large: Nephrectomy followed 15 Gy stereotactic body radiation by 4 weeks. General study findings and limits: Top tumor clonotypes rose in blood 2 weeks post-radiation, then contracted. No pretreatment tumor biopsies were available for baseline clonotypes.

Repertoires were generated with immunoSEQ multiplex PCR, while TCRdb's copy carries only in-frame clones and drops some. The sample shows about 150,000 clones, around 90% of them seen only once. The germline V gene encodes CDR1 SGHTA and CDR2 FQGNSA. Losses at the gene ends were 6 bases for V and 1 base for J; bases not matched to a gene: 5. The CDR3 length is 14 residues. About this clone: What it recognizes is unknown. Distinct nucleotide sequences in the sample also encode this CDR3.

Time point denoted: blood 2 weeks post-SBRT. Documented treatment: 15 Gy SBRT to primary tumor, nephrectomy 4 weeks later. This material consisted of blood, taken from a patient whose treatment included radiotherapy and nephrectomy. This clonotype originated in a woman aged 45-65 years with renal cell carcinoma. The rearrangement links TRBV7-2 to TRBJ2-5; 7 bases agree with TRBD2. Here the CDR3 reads CASSYQRGQETQYF. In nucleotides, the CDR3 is TGTGCCAGCAGTTACCAGCGGGGCCAAGAGACCCAGTACTTC.